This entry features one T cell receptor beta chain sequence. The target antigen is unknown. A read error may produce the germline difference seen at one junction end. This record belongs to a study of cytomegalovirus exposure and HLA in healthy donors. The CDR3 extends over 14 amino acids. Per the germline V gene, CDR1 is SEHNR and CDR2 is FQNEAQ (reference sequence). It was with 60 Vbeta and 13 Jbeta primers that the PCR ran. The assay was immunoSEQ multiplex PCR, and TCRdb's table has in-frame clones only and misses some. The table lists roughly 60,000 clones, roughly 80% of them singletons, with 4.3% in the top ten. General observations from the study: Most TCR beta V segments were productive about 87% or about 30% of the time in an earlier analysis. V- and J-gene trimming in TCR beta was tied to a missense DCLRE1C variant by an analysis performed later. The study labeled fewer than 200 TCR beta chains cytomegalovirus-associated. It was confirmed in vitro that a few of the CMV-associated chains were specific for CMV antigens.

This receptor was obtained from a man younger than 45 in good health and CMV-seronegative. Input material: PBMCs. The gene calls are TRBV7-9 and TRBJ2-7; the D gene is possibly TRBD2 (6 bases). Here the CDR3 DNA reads TGTTCCAGCAGCTTCTCTAGCGACGCCTACGAGCAGTACTTC. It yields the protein CSSSFSSDAYEQYF.